This T cell receptor beta chain was profiled in a study of T cell responses to AZD1222 COVID-19 vaccine. Study findings and constraints: Spike as a whole was targeted by vaccine-associated CD4 TCRs, dominant at 160-218 and 743-854.

Libraries were prepared by immunoSEQ multiplex PCR; TCRdb keeps only in-frame clonotypes and omits some of them. The sample has 110,000 or so clones, around nine tenths seen once; the top ten hold over 15%. Concerning this clone itself: The antigen is undetermined.

There are 15 residues in the CDR3. Germline values: CDR1 SGHDN, CDR2 FVKESK. V was trimmed by 5 bases and J by 4 bases, leaving 14 bases between them. J is TRBJ2-2 and V is TRBV14; D might be TRBD2 (6 bases). The clonotype was recovered from an adult in good health. This sample comprised peripheral blood, obtained on day 0 of AZD1222 vaccination. CDR3 amino acids: CASSSPQGGTGELFF. The CDR3 DNA follows: TGTGCCAGCAGCTCCCCCCAGGGAGGCACCGGGGAGCTGTTTTTT.